The rows below give T cell receptor beta chains drawn from one sample of a study of blood T cells in healthy people across ages. In TCRdb, the 5' RACE reads were re-called with MiXCR into one record per CDR3 protein. The sample has approximately 810,000 distinct CDR3 sequences, 30% to 45% seen once. What was sequenced was blood. These receptors all stem from a young man in good health. CDR3s include the opening cysteine and the closing phenylalanine or tryptophan. A D gene is named only where the DNA matches it firmly. Only some rows state a clone size, as once, few, many or a class for expanded clones.

CDR3nt | CDR3aa | abundance | j_gene | v_gene | d_gene
TGTGCCAGCAGTTTAGGGCGTGGGGGAGGCGAGACCCAGTACTTC | CASSLGRGGGETQYF | - | TRBJ2-5 | TRBV12-3/TRBV12-4 | -
TGTGCCAGCAGAGGGGACAGTATCTACGAGCAGTACTTC | CASRGDSIYEQYF | few | TRBJ2-7 | TRBV2 | TRBD1
TGTGCCAGCAGTGGGTACTACCAAGAGACCCAGTACTTC | CASSGYYQETQYF | - | TRBJ2-5 | TRBV3-1 | -
TGCGCCAGCAGCTTGGGGCAGGAGGAGAGCGTACAGTATTTT | CASSLGQEESVQYF | few | TRBJ2-3 | TRBV5-1 | -
TGTGCCAGCAGCGTAGGGGGCGCCGGCTCCTACAATGAGCAGTGCTTC | CASSVGGAGSYNEQCF | - | TRBJ2-1 | TRBV7-2 | TRBD1
TGTGCCAGCAGTGAAGAGGGGGGGTTGCCCCAGCATTTT | CASSEEGGLPQHF | few | TRBJ1-5 | TRBV2 | -
TGTGCCAGCACCTCGCCCGGGACTGACGGGGAGACCCAGTACTTC | CASTSPGTDGETQYF | few | TRBJ2-5 | TRBV6-5 | -
TGCAGTGCTAAACGGACTCACCAAGATACGCAGTATTTT | CSAKRTHQDTQYF | many | TRBJ2-3 | TRBV20-1 | -
TGTGCCAGCAGTTTAGCAGGGATCTCCTACAATGAGCAGTACTTC | CASSLAGISYNEQYF | - | TRBJ2-7 | TRBV27 | -
TGTGCCAGCAGGCGAGGGGGCACTGAGAACACTGAAGCTTTCTTT | CASRRGGTENTEAFF | - | TRBJ1-1 | TRBV12-3/TRBV12-4 | TRBD1
TGTGCCAGTAGTATTAAGGCAGGGACTCTCGGAGGCACTGAAGCTTTCTTT | CASSIKAGTLGGTEAFF | - | TRBJ1-1 | TRBV19 | -
TGCAGTGCTAGAGATCGCGGGGCCACTGAATATGGCTACACCTTC | CSARDRGATEYGYTF | many | TRBJ1-2 | TRBV20-1 | -
TGTGCCAGCAGTTTACGCAGGTCCCCTCACTATGGCTACACCTTC | CASSLRRSPHYGYTF | few | TRBJ1-2 | TRBV12-3/TRBV12-4 | -
TGTGCCAGCATGGAGAATTCTGGAAACACCATATATTTT | CASMENSGNTIYF | few | TRBJ1-3 | TRBV2 | -
TGCGCCAGCCACCCAGGTTCACAAGAGACCCAGTACTTC | CASHPGSQETQYF | many | TRBJ2-5 | TRBV5-1 | -
TGCAGCGGGAGCGGGGGGCTCCAAGAGACCCAGTACTTC | CSGSGGLQETQYF | - | TRBJ2-5 | TRBV29-1 | TRBD2
TGTGCCTCCAGGAGGGGACGCTCGGAGACCTACGAGCAGTACTTC | CASRRGRSETYEQYF | - | TRBJ2-7 | TRBV30 | -
TGCGCCAGCAGCCAAGATCCGGGACAGAACACTGAAGCTTTCTTT | CASSQDPGQNTEAFF | - | TRBJ1-1 | TRBV4-3 | -
TGTGCCAGCAGGGAACTGAGAACAACTAATGAAAAACTGTTTTTT | CASRELRTTNEKLFF | - | TRBJ1-4 | TRBV28 | -
TGCGCCAGCAGCCCCTTAGGACGGGGATATAACACAGATACGCAGTATTTT | CASSPLGRGYNTDTQYF | - | TRBJ2-3 | TRBV5-1 | -
TGCAGTGCTAGACGGCAGGGGAGGAACACTGAAGCTTTCTTT | CSARRQGRNTEAFF | - | TRBJ1-1 | TRBV20-1 | -
TGTGCCAGCAGCATACCCACAGATACGCAGTATTTT | CASSIPTDTQYF | few | TRBJ2-3 | TRBV7-2 | -
TGTGCCAGCAGTTACGATAGGGCAGGGCCAACCCAGTTCACAGATACGCGGTATTTT | CASSYDRAGPTQFTDTRYF | - | TRBJ2-3 | TRBV6-5 | -
TGTGCCAGCAGTTTCCCAGTGGCCAAAGGAGGCTACACCTTC | CASSFPVAKGGYTF | - | TRBJ1-2 | TRBV12-3/TRBV12-4 | -
TGTGCCAGCAGTTATAGGTCCGCCAGGAGAAAAAACAATGAGCAGTTCTTC | CASSYRSARRKNNEQFF | few | TRBJ2-1 | TRBV6-2/TRBV6-3 | -
TGTGCCAGCAGCCACCGGGACAGGGGAAGCGAGCAGTACTTC | CASSHRDRGSEQYF | - | TRBJ2-7 | TRBV7-9 | TRBD1
TGTGCCAGCAGCCTACAAGGACCTGATAACACCGGGGAGCTGTTTTTT | CASSLQGPDNTGELFF | few | TRBJ2-2 | TRBV7-2 | -
TGTGCCAGCAGTTACATGAGGGGATCGGGGAATTCACCCCTCCACTTT | CASSYMRGSGNSPLHF | - | TRBJ1-6 | TRBV6-2/TRBV6-3 | -
TGCGCCAGCAGCCCACGACTAGCGGGGGGGGAACCGTACAATGAGCAGTTCTTC | CASSPRLAGGEPYNEQFF | few | TRBJ2-1 | TRBV5-1 | TRBD2
TGCAGACAATTACAGGGGCGGGGAGCTTTCTTT | CRQLQGRGAFF | few | TRBJ1-1 | TRBV20-1 | TRBD1
TGTGCCAGCAGTTACCCCGCGGACTATCTGAATGAGCAGTACTTC | CASSYPADYLNEQYF | many | TRBJ2-5 | TRBV6-5 | -
TGCAGCGATAAATATGGCTACACCTTC | CSDKYGYTF | - | TRBJ1-2 | TRBV29-1 | -